This T cell receptor (beta chain) was obtained from a study of blood T cell repertoires in COVID-19. Study-wide background: COVID-19 samples from acute and convalescent phases originated in the United States, Italy and Spain. Sources were T cells, B-cell-depleted T cells, or PBMCs; the material itself was cDNA or gDNA.

Authors' processing steps: Scientists estimated how many nucleated cells there were by amplifying reference gene primers. Data came from immunoSEQ multiplex PCR; TCRdb stores just in-frame clones and leaves some out. V, J and clone size are those of that table, while D and trimming were read from the DNA. The sample includes about 39,000 clones, approximately 80% of them seen just once. V lost 5 bases to trimming and J lost 6 bases; unmatched junction nucleotides: 12. This CDR3 region has 16 residues. The germline gives CDR1 MNHNY, CDR2 SVGAGI (reference sequence). This TCR was sampled from a man aged 55-75 years in a cohort sampled during active COVID-19. V gene TRBV6-6 combines with J gene TRBJ2-7; 11 bases are a match to TRBD2. The material sequenced was peripheral blood. CDR3 region: CASSKLLTSGKLEQYF. CDR3 coding DNA: TGTGCCAGCAGTAAACTTCTGACTAGCGGGAAGCTCGAGCAGTACTTC.